This T cell receptor (beta chain) is drawn from a study of cytomegalovirus exposure and HLA in healthy donors. Study-wide results and caveats: Certain indistinguishable V segments, among them TRBV6-2 and TRBV6-3, were excluded. According to the study, 160 or so TCR beta chains were cytomegalovirus-associated.

The PCR ran on 60 Vbeta and 13 Jbeta primers. Per the authors' pipeline: Among the unique TCR beta chains that a later analysis counted, about 84 million in all, 10 million to 14 million were shared. The data were produced by immunoSEQ multiplex PCR, yet TCRdb's version contains in-frame clones alone and is incomplete. D and trimming come from the DNA, and the V and J calls and clone size come from that table. The table lists 110,000 or so clones, 67% of them singletons, with 7.5% to 9% in the top ten. About this clone: Its target is unknown.

J gave up 1 base and V 1 base, and 2 bases lay outside the gene matches. CDR1 is SGDLS and CDR2 is YYNGEE in the germline V gene. This CDR3 spans 15 amino acids. The V gene is TRBV9, the J gene TRBJ1-1, with TRBD1 identical over 9 bases. Sequencing input: PBMCs. This sequence was found in a man younger than 35 in good health and CMV-seropositive. The CDR3 DNA reads as TGTGCCAGCAGCGTAACAGGGGGCAAGAACACTGAAGCTTTCTTT. This encodes CASSVTGGKNTEAFF.